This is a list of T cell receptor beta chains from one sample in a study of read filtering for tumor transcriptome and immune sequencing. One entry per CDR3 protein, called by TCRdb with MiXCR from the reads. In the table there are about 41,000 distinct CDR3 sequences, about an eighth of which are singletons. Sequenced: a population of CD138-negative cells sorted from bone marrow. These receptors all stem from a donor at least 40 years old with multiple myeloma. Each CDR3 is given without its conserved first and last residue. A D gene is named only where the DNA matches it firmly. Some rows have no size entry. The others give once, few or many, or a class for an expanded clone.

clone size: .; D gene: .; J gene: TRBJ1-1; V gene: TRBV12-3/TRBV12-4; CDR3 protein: ASSLTVNTEAF
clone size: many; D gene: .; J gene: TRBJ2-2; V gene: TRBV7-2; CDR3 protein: ASSFRIRGELF
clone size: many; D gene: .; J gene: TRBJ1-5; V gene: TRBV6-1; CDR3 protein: ASSGDQPQH
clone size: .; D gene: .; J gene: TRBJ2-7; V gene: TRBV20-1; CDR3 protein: SARERRSSYGQY
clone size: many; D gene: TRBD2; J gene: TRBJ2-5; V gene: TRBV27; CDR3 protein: ASSLLSGGAIETQY
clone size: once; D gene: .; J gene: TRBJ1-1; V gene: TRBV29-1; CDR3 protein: SVRDSRDTEAF
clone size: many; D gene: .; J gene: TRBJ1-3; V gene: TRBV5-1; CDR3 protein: ASSLGLSGNTIY
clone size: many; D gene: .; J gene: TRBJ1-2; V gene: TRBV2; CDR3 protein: ASSQLPANYGYT
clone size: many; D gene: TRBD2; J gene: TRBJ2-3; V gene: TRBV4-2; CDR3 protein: ASKGLAGVGDTQY
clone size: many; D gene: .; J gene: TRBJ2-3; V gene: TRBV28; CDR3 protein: ASSFGSIGTDTQY
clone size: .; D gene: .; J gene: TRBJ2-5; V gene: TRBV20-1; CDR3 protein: SASRPVSAIETQY
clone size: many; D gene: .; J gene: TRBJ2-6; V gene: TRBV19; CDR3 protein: ASSGGGGQALSGANVLT
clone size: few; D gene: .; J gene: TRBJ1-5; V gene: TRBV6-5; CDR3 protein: ASRRQPNPNQPQH
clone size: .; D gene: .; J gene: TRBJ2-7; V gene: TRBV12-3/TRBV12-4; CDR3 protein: ASSFGLVSYEQY
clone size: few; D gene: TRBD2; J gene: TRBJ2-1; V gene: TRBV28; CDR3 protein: ASRGGRPYNEQF
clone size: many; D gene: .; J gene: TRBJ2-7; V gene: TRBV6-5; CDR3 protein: ASSYNHEFSYEQY
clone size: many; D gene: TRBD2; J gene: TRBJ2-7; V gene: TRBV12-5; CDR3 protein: ASGQLGIGTSVFYEQY
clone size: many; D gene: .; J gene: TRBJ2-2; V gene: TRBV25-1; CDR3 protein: ASSERDRITGELF
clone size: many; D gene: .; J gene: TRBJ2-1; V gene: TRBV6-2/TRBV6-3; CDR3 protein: ASSFILSSGEQF
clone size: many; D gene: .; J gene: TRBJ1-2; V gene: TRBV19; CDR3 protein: ASSIFPEPYGYT
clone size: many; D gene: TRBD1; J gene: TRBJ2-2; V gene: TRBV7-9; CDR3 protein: ASSSGGPNTGELF
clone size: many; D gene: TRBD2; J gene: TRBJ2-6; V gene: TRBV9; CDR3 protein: ASSDGTSGSGISGANVLT
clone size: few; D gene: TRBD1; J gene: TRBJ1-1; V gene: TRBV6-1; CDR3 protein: ASRKTGLNTEAF
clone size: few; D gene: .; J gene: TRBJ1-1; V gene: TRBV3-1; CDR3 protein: ASSQVRTSNTEAF
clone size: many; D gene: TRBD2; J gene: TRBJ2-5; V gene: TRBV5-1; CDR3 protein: ASSLVGSGRAKEETQY
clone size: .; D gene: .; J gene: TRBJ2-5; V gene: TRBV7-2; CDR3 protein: ASTGRVQETQY
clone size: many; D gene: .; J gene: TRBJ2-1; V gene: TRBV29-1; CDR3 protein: SVDTEGNEQF
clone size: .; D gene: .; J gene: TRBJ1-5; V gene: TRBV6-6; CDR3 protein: ARSYQGMSNQPQH
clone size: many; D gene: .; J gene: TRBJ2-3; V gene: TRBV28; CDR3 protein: ASSGLTDTQY
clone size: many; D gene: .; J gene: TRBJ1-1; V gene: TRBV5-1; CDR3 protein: ASSAGSEEAF
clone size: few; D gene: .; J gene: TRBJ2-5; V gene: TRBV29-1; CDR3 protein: SVDGQGSGETQY
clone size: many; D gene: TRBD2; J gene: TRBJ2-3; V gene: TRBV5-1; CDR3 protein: ASSLAGTSGTY
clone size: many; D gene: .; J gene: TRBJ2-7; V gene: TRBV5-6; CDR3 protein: ASSGTLEQY
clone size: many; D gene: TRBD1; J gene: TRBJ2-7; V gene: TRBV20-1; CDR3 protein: SARGNLRDRDPWEQY
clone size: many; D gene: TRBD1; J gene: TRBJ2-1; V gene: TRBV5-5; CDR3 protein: ASSLRGGTGANEQF
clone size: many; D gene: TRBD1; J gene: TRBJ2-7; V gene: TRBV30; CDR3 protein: AWRDSRYEQY
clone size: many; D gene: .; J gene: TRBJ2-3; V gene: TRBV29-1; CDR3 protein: SGQRGPTDTQY
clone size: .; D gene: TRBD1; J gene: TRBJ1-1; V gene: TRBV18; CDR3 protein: ASSGQGNTEAF
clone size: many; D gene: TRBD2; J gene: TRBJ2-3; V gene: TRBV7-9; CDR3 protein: ASSSTSPGTDTQY
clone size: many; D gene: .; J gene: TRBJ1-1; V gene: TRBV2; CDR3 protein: ASSAYRPNTEAF
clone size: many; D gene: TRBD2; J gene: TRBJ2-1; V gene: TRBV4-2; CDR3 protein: ASSQISSGTYNEQF
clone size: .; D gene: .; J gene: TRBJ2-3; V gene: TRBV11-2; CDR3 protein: ASSTWWGPSTDTQY
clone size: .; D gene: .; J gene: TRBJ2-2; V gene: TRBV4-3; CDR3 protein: ASSPLGAGELF
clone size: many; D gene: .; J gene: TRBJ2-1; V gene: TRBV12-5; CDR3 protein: ASGQGGYNEQF
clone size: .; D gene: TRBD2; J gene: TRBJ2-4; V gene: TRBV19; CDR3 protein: ASSRREARDIQY
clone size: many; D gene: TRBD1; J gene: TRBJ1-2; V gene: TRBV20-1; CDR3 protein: SASTGGDGYT
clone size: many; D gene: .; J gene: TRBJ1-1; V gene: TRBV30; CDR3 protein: AWSAVIDEAF
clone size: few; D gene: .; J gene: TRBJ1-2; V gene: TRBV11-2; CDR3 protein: ASSLGINYGYT
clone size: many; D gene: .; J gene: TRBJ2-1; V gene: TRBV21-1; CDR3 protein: ASSKPFPERLPWYNEQF
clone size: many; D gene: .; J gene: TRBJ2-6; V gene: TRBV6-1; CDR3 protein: ASSEVFGANVLT
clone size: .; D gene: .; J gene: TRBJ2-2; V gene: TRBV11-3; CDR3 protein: ASSFSTGELF
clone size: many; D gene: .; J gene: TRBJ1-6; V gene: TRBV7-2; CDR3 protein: ASSPRWQGIGNSPLH
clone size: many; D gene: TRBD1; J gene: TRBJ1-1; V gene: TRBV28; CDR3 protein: ASNPGTVGIIEAF
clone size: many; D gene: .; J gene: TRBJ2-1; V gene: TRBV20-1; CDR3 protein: SARTYYYNEQF
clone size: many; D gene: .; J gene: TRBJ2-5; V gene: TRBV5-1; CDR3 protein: ASSLASWPYHETQY
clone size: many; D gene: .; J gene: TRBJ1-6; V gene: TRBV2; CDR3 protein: ASSFSQGRNSPLH
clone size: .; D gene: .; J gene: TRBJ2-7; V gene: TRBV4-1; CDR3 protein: SSSQAPGRVRDEQY
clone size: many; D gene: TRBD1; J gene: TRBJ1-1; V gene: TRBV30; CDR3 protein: AWRGQGQGTEAF
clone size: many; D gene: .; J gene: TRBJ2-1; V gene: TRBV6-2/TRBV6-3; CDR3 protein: ASRLDPSSYNEQS
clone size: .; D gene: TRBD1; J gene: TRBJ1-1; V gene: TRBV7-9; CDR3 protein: ASSQGAWGGNTEAF